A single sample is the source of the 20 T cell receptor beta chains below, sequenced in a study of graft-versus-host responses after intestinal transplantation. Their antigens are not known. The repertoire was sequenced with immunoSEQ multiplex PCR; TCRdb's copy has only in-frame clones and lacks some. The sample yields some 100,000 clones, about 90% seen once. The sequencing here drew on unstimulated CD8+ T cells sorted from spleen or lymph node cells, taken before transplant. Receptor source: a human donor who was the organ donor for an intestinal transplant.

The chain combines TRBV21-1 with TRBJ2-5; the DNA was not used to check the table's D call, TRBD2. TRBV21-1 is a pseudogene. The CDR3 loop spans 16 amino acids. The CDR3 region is CASSNQSPGYEETQYF. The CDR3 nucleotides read TGTGCCAGCAGCAACCAAAGTCCCGGGTATGAAGAGACCCAGTACTTC.

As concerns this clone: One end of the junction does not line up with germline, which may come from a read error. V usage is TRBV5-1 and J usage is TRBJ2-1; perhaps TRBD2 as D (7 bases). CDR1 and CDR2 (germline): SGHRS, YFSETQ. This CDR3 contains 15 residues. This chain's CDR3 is CTSMWGGPSYNEQFF. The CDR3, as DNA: TGCACCAGCATGTGGGGGGGCCCGTCCTACAATGAGCAGTTCTTC.

This CDR3 is CASSVAGGSSSTDTQYF. The CDR3 region has the DNA TGTGCCAGCAGCGTAGCGGGGGGTTCCTCTAGCACAGATACGCAGTATTTT. The chain carries TRBV9 and TRBJ2-3, with 7 bases that match TRBD2. The ends lost 0 bases at V and 0 bases at J; junction bases unmatched: 7. The CDR3 contains 17 residues. Looked up from germline, CDR1 is SGDLS and CDR2 is YYNGEE.

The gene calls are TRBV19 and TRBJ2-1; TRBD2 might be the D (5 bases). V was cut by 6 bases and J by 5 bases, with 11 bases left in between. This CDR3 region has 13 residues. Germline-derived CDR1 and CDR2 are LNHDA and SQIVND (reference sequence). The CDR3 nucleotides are TGTGCCAGTAGGGAGGACGGGGACAATGAGCAGTTCTTC. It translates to CASREDGDNEQFF.

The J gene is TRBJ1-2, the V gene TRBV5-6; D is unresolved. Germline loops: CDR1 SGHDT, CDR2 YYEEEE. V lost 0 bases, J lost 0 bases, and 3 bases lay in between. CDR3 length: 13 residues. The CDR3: CASSLGTNYGYTF. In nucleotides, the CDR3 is TGTGCCAGCAGCTTGGGTACTAACTATGGCTACACCTTC.

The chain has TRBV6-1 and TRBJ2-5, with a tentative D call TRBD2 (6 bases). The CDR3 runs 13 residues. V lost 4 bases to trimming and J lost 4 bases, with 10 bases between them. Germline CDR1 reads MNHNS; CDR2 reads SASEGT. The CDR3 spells CASSGSGGETQYF. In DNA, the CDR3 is TGTGCCAGCAGTGGTAGCGGCGGAGAGACCCAGTACTTC.

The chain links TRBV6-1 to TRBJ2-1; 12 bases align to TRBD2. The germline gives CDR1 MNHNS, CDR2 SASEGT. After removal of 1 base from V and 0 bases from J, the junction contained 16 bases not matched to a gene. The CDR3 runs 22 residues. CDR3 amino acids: CASSEGAGSVGLAGISYNEQFF. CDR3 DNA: TGTGCCAGCAGTGAAGGGGCTGGGAGCGTAGGACTAGCGGGGATCTCCTACAATGAGCAGTTCTTC.

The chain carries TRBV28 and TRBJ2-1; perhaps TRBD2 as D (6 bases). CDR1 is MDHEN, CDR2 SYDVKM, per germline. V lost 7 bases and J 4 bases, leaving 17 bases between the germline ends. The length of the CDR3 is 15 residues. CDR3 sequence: CASTLGGRGYNEQFF. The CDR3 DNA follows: TGTGCCAGCACTCTCGGGGGACGCGGATACAATGAGCAGTTCTTC.

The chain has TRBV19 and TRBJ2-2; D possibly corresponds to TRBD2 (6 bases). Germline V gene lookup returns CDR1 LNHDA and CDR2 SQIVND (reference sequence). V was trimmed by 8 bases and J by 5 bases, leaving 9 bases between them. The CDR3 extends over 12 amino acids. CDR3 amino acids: CASGAGTGELFF. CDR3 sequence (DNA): TGTGCCAGTGGGGCGGGGACCGGGGAGCTGTTTTTT.

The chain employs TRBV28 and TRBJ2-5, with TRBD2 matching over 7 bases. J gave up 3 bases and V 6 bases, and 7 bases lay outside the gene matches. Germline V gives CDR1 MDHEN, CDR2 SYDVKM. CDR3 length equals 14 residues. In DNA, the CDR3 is TGTGCCAGCAGGGGGGGGATCGTCAAAGAGACCCAGTACTTC. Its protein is CASRGGIVKETQYF.

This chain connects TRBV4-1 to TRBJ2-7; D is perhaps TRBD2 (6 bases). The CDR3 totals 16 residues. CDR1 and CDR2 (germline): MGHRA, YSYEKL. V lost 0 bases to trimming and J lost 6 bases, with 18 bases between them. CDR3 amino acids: CASSQEGPEGGFEQYF. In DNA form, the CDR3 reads TGCGCCAGCAGCCAAGAGGGTCCAGAGGGAGGATTCGAGCAGTACTTC.

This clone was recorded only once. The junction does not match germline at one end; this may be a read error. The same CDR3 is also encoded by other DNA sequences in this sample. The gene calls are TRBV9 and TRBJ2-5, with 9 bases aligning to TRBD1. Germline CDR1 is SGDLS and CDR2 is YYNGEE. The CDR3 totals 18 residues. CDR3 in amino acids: CASSATGGGWNSQETQYF. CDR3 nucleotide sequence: TGTGCTAGCAGCGCCACAGGGGGCGGTTGGAACTCCCAAGAGACCCAGTACTTC.

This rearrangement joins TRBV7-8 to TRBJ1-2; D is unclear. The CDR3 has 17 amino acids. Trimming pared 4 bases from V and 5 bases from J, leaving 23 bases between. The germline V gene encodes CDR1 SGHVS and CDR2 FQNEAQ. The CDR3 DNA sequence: TGTGCCAGCAGCTCACAGCCCATCAGGTTAAACCAATATGGCTACACCTTC. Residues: CASSSQPIRLNQYGYTF.

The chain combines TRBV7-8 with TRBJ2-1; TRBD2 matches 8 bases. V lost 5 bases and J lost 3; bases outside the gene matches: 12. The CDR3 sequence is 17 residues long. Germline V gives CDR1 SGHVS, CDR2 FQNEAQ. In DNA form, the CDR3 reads TGTGCCAGCAGCCCAACATACGGGAGGGCTATCTACAATGAGCAGTTCTTC. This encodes CASSPTYGRAIYNEQFF.

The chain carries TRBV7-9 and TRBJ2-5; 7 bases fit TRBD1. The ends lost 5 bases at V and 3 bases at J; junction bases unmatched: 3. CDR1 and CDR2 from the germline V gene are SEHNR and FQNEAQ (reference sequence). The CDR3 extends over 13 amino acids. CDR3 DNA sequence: TGTGCCAGCAGCCCCACAGGGGAAGAGACCCAGTACTTC. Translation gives CASSPTGEETQYF.

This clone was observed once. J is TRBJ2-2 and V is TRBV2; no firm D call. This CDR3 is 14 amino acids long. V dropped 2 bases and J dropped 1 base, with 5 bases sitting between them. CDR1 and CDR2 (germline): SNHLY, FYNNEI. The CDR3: CASSERQNTGELFF. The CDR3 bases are TGTGCCAGCAGTGAAAGACAGAACACCGGGGAGCTGTTTTTT.

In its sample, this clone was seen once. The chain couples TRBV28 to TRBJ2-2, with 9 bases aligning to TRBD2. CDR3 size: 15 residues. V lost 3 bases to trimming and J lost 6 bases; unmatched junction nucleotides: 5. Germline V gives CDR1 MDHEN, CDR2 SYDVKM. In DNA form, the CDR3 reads TGTGCCAGCAGTTTCTTCTCTAGCGGGGCCGGGGAGCTGTTTTTT. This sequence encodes CASSFFSSGAGELFF.

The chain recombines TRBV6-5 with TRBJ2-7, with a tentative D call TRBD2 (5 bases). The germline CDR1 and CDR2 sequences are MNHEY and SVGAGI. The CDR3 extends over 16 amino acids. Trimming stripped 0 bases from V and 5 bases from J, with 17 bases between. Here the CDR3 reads CASSYSTMLAKHEQYF. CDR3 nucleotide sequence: TGTGCCAGCAGTTACTCGACGATGCTAGCTAAGCACGAGCAGTACTTC.

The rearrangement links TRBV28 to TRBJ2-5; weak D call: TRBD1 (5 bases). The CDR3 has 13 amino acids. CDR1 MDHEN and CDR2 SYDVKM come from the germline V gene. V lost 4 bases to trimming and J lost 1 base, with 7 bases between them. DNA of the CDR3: TGTGCCAGCAGTTACCAGGGCCAAGAGACCCAGTACTTC. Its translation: CASSYQGQETQYF.

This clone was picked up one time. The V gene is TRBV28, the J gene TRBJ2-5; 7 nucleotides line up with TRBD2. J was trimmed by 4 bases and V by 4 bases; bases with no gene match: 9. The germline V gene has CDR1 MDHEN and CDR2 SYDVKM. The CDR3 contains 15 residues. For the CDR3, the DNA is TGTGCCAGCAGTTACACTAGCGAAGTTGGAGAGACCCAGTACTTC. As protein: CASSYTSEVGETQYF.